The 24 T cell receptor beta chains below come from one sample, sequenced in a study of response to subunit inactivated influenza vaccine. One entry per CDR3 protein, called by TCRdb with MiXCR from the RT-PCR reads. The sample lists 500,000 to 600,000 distinct CDR3 sequences, 11% to 15% occurring once. Sequencing was performed on PBMCs from blood, taken roughly 13 days after vaccination. The source is a man aged 50 to 60 who received an inactivated influenza vaccine.

This chain connects TRBV15 to TRBJ2-3; the D gene is possibly TRBD2 (6 bases). The germline CDR1 and CDR2 sequences are LNHNV and YYDKDF (reference sequence). V dropped 0 bases and J dropped 2 bases, with 9 bases sitting between them. CDR3 size: 15 residues. In DNA, the CDR3 is TGTGCCACCAGCAGAGAACGACTAGACACAGATACGCAGTATTTT. It specifies CATSRERLDTDTQYF.

This clonotype turned up a few times. The chain joins TRBV24-1 to TRBJ2-3, with D possibly matching TRBD2 (6 bases). This CDR3 is built from 18 residues. Germline V gene sequence: CDR1 KGHDR, CDR2 SFDVKD. Deletions cut 1 base from V and 0 bases from J, with 16 bases between. CDR3 residues: CATSDFGTAGTSTDTQYF. CDR3 nucleotides: TGTGCCACCAGTGATTTCGGCACCGCGGGGACTAGCACAGATACGCAGTATTTT.

This clonotype was counted at least ten times. This chain joins TRBV28 and TRBJ1-4; D not resolved. Germline V gene lookup returns CDR1 MDHEN and CDR2 SYDVKM. This CDR3 has 13 residues. V lost 3 bases to trimming and J lost 6 bases, with 8 bases between them. CDR3 sequence (DNA): TGTGCCAGCAGTTTCTCCCCTCATGAAAAACTGTTTTTT. Amino acids: CASSFSPHEKLFF. Variable domain in full (rest from reference TRBV28 and TRBJ1-4): DVKVTQSSRYLVKRTGEKVFLECVQDMDHENMFWYRQDPGLGLRLIYFSYDVKMKEKGDIPEGYSVSREKKERFSLILESASTNQTSMYLCASSFSPHEKLFFGSGTQLSVL.

The chain recombines TRBV5-6 with TRBJ2-1, with TRBD2 matching 15 bases. J lost 7 bases, V lost 4 bases, and 6 bases had no gene match. The length of the CDR3 is 16 residues. CDR1 is SGHDT and CDR2 is YYEEEE in the germline V gene. The CDR3 loop is CASSPSGTSGRNEQFF. For the CDR3, the DNA is TGTGCCAGCAGCCCATCCGGGACTAGCGGGAGGAATGAGCAGTTCTTC.

This clonotype came up many times. The chain couples TRBV3-1 to TRBJ2-3, with D unresolved. Trimming removed 1 base from V and 3 bases from J, with 5 bases in between. The CDR3 has 13 amino acids. Germline values: CDR1 LGHDT, CDR2 YNNKEL (reference sequence). The CDR3 DNA sequence: TGTGCCAGCAGCCAAGGCCAAACAGATACGCAGTATTTT. Translation gives CASSQGQTDTQYF.

J is TRBJ2-7 and V is TRBV27; 13 nucleotides align to TRBD2. Germline lookup yields CDR1 MNHEY and CDR2 SMNVEV (reference sequence). The CDR3 loop spans 15 amino acids. With 6 bases clipped from V and 5 bases from J, the junction kept 7 bases outside the gene matches. CDR3 amino acids: CASSPGLAGVHEQYF. The CDR3 bases are TGTGCCAGCAGCCCCGGACTAGCGGGAGTCCACGAGCAGTACTTC.

The V gene is TRBV27, the J gene TRBJ2-3, with 7 positions matching TRBD2. Looked up from germline, CDR1 is MNHEY and CDR2 is SMNVEV (reference sequence). With V trimmed by 7 bases and J by 4 bases, 5 bases remained unmatched. This CDR3 comprises 13 residues. CDR3 DNA: TGTGCCAGCACGGGGGGTCTGGCAGATACGCAGTATTTT. Protein: CASTGGLADTQYF.

The chain uses TRBV28 and TRBJ2-7; D possibly corresponds to TRBD1 (5 bases). Germline V gene lookup returns CDR1 MDHEN and CDR2 SYDVKM. Trimming took off 6 bases at V and 0 bases at J, with 12 bases between the two ends. The CDR3 loop spans 14 amino acids. The CDR3 region has the DNA TGTGCCAGCAGATTCACAGGCCCCTCCTACGAGCAGTACTTC. As protein: CASRFTGPSYEQYF.

The DNA of the CDR3 is TGTGCCACCAGTGATTTGAGCCAGGGGGTGACGGATGAGCAGTTCTTC. It specifies CATSDLSQGVTDEQFF. This chain links TRBV24-1 with TRBJ2-1; 7 bases line up with TRBD1. The V gene's germline CDR1 is KGHDR and CDR2 SFDVKD. The CDR3 runs to 16 residues. The V segment lost 0 bases and the J segment 8 bases; nucleotides outside the gene matches: 9.

This chain connects TRBV6-2 or TRBV6-3 to TRBJ2-1, with 8 bases identical to TRBD2. With V trimmed by 6 bases and J by 14 bases, 15 bases remained unmatched. Germline V lookup: CDR1 MNHEY, CDR2 SVGEGT. The CDR3 totals 14 residues. This CDR3 is CASRAIGGAYQEFF. The CDR3 bases are TGTGCCAGCAGAGCTATCGGGGGGGCGTATCAGGAGTTCTTC.

The chain employs TRBV5-5 and TRBJ2-1; 10 bases map to TRBD1. Germline V gene data show CDR1 as SGHKS and CDR2 as YYEKEE (reference sequence). CDR3 length: 18 amino acids. Unmatched junction bases numbered 18, after V lost 3 bases and J lost 9 bases. The CDR3 coding sequence is TGTGCCAGCAGCTCCACCATTATTCGACAGGGGGCCGGCTCTGAGCAGTTCTTC. Residues: CASSSTIIRQGAGSEQFF.

The chain employs TRBV11-3 and TRBJ2-4, with 11 positions matching TRBD1. Trimming removed 4 bases from V and 0 bases from J; junction bases left unmatched: 14. The germline CDR1 and CDR2 sequences are SGHNT and YENEEA. The CDR3 covers 20 residues. CDR3 coding DNA: TGTGCCAGCAGCTGGCCAACCGGGACAGGGGGAAATCTAGCCAAAAACATTCAGTACTTC. Its translation is CASSWPTGTGGNLAKNIQYF.

The rearrangement links TRBV4-1 to TRBJ1-2; TRBD1 agrees at 7 bases. Germline V lookup: CDR1 MGHRA, CDR2 YSYEKL. J was trimmed by 7 bases and V by 6 bases; bases with no gene match: 23. This CDR3 region has 18 residues. CDR3 sequence: CASRRSDAPTGRVFGYTF. The CDR3 DNA is TGCGCCAGCAGGAGGAGCGATGCCCCGACAGGGAGGGTTTTTGGCTACACCTTC.

This clonotype was found a few times. The chain carries TRBV5-1 and TRBJ2-5; 10 bases align to TRBD2. Trimming at V came to 4 bases and at J to 5 bases, leaving 11 bases not matched to a gene. In germline, CDR1 is SGHRS, CDR2 YFSETQ. The CDR3 consists of 16 residues. The CDR3 DNA sequence: TGCGCCAGCAGCCTAAACCTAGCGGGAGTCCGGGAGACCCAGTACTTC. Encoded protein: CASSLNLAGVRETQYF.

This clonotype was observed a handful of times. This chain links TRBV7-2 with TRBJ2-1; no clear D gene. CDR3 length: 14 residues. Germline assignment: CDR1 SGHTA and CDR2 FQGNSA. V was clipped by 1 base and J by 2 bases, with 6 bases between them. The CDR3 DNA reads TGTGCCAGCAGCTTAGTATTTACCTACAATGAGCAGTTCTTC. Amino acid sequence: CASSLVFTYNEQFF.

This chain links TRBV2 with TRBJ2-3, with D possibly matching TRBD2 (6 bases). The CDR3 is 15 residues long. Germline V gives CDR1 SNHLY, CDR2 FYNNEI. Trimming removed 6 bases from V and 3 bases from J, with 16 bases in between. As DNA, the CDR3 is TGTGCCAGCAGCGACTCAGGGACTGCTACAGATACGCAGTATTTT. Translation: CASSDSGTATDTQYF.

This clonotype came up a few times. V usage is TRBV5-1 and J usage is TRBJ2-5; 9 bases are a match to TRBD1. CDR3 length equals 16 residues. Losses at the gene ends were 4 bases for V and 5 bases for J; bases not matched to a gene: 12. Germline V gene sequence: CDR1 SGHRS, CDR2 YFSETQ. CDR3: CASSPGTGLNVETQYF. In DNA, the CDR3 is TGCGCCAGCAGCCCGGGGACAGGGTTGAATGTTGAGACCCAGTACTTC.

This rearrangement joins TRBV27 to TRBJ2-7; 13 bases align to TRBD2. Germline CDR1 reads MNHEY; CDR2 reads SMNVEV (reference sequence). V was pared by 5 bases and J by 2 bases, with 3 bases of the junction left unmatched. CDR3 length equals 15 residues. CDR3 sequence: CASSIGTSGTYEQYF. The CDR3 bases are TGTGCCAGCAGTATCGGGACTAGCGGGACCTACGAGCAGTACTTC.

At least ten counts were recorded for this clonotype. The V and J genes are TRBV4-1 and TRBJ2-5; 9 bases fit TRBD2. Germline assignment: CDR1 MGHRA and CDR2 YSYEKL. CDR3 length: 15 residues. The V gene end was trimmed by 1 base and the J gene end by 5 bases; junction bases not matched to a gene: 5. The CDR3 protein is CASSQVGLAMETQYF. The CDR3 coding sequence is TGCGCCAGCAGCCAAGTTGGACTAGCGATGGAGACCCAGTACTTC.

The table lists this clonotype with many counts. The chain has TRBV12-3 or TRBV12-4 and TRBJ2-7; no clear D gene. The CDR3 has 13 amino acids. V gave up 2 bases and J gave up 3 bases, with 8 bases separating them. This CDR3 reads CASSLRHNYEQYF. CDR3 nucleotide sequence: TGTGCCAGCAGTTTAAGGCACAACTACGAGCAGTACTTC.

This clonotype was counted a few times. The V and J genes are TRBV9 and TRBJ2-1; the D gene is possibly TRBD2 (5 bases). Germline V CDR1 and CDR2: SGDLS, YYNGEE. With 2 bases removed from V and 0 bases from J, the gap between germline ends came to 15 bases. The CDR3 is 17 residues long. The CDR3 loop reads CASSVHIAPSSYNEQFF. CDR3 nucleotide sequence: TGTGCCAGCAGCGTCCATATAGCGCCTAGCTCCTACAATGAGCAGTTCTTC. Variable domain in full (rest from reference TRBV9 and TRBJ2-1): DSGVTQTPKHLITATGQRVTLRCSPRSGDLSVYWYQQSLDQGLQFLIQYYNGEERAKGNILERFSAQQFPDLHSELNLSSLELGDSALYFCASSVHIAPSSYNEQFFGPGTRLTVL.

This clonotype was counted between two and nine times. The chain carries TRBV10-3 and TRBJ2-5; D unclear. Trimming shortened V by 0 bases and J by 5 bases, and 4 bases separated the two germline ends. This CDR3 comprises 12 residues. CDR1 and CDR2 (germline): ENHRY, SYGVKD. DNA of the CDR3: TGTGCCATCAGTGAGTCCTTGGAGACCCAGTACTTC. Its protein is CAISESLETQYF.

This rearrangement joins TRBV7-9 to TRBJ2-3, with TRBD1 as a possible D gene (6 bases). The CDR3 is made up of 17 amino acids. Germline-derived CDR1 and CDR2 are SEHNR and FQNEAQ (reference sequence). V lost 4 bases and J lost 4, with 21 bases in between. Here the CDR3 reads CASSSGDPPSPADTQYF. The CDR3, as DNA: TGTGCCAGCAGCTCAGGGGACCCTCCTAGTCCGGCAGATACGCAGTATTTT. The complete variable domain, with remaining parts taken from reference TRBV7-9 and TRBJ2-3, reads DTGVSQNPRHKITKRGQNVTFRCDPISEHNRLYWYRQTLGQGPEFLTYFQNEAQLEKSRLLSDRFSAERPKGSFSTLEIQRTEQGDSAMYLCASSSGDPPSPADTQYFGPGTRLTVL.

This clonotype was counted only a few times. The chain carries TRBV5-1 and TRBJ2-5; TRBD2 matches at 9 bases. Germline V gene sequence: CDR1 SGHRS, CDR2 YFSETQ. Trimming at V came to 0 bases and at J to 3 bases, leaving 0 bases not matched to a gene. The CDR3 covers 14 residues. The CDR3 region has the DNA TGCGCCAGCAGCTTGGAGCGGGGGGAAGAGACCCAGTACTTC. Amino acids: CASSLERGEETQYF.